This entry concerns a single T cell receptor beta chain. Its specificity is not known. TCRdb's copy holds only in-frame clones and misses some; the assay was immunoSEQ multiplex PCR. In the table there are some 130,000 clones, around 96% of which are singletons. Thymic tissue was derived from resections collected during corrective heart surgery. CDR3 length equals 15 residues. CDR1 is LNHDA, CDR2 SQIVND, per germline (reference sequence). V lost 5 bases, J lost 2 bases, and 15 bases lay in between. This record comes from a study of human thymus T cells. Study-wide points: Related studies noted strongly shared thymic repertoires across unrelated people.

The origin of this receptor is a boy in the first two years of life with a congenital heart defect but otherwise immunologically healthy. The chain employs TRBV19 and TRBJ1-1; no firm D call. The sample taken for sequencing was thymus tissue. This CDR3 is CASSSLREINTEAFF. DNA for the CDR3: TGTGCCAGTAGTTCCCTAAGGGAGATAAACACTGAAGCTTTCTTT. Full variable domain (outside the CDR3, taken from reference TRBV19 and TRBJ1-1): DGGITQSPKYLFRKEGQNVTLSCEQNLNHDAMYWYRQDPGQGLRLIYYSQIVNDFQKGDIAEGYSVSREKKESFPLTVTSAQKNPTAFYLCASSSLREINTEAFFGQGTRLTVV.